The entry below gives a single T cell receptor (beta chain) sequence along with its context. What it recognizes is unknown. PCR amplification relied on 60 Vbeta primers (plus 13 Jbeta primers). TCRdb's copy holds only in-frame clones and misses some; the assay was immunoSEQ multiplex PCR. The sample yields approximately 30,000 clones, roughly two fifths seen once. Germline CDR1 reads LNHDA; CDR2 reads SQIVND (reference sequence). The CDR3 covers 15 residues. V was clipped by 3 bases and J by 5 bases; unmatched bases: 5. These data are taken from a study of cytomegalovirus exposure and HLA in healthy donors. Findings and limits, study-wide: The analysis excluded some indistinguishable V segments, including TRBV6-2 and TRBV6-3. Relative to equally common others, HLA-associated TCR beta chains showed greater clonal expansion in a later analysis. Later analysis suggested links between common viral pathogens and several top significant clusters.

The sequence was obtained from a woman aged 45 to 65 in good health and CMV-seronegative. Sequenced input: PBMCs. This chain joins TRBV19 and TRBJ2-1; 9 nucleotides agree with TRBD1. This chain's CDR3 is CASSIWTGENNEQFF. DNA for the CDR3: TGTGCCAGTAGTATCTGGACAGGGGAAAACAATGAGCAGTTCTTC.